The 16 T cell receptor beta chains listed next were all sequenced from one sample in a study of blood T cell repertoires in COVID-19. Repertoires were generated with immunoSEQ multiplex PCR, while TCRdb's copy carries only in-frame clones and drops some. The profile covers 250,000 to 300,000 clones, with 81% appearing a single time and around 3.2% taken by the ten largest. Sequencing was carried out using peripheral blood. All receptors derive from a woman in her sixties with active or convalescent COVID-19.

CDR3 residues: CASSSTGGQVGDTEAFF. DNA for the CDR3: TGTGCCAGCAGCTCCACCGGGGGACAGGTAGGAGACACTGAAGCTTTCTTT. V usage is TRBV11-2 and J usage is TRBJ1-1; 8 bases map to TRBD1. V lost 4 bases, J lost 3 bases, and 13 bases stayed unmatched. This CDR3 is 17 amino acids long. Germline V gene sequence: CDR1 SGHAT, CDR2 FQNNGV.

V gene TRBV7-8 combines with J gene TRBJ2-7, with TRBD1 matching over 8 bases. J gave up 2 bases and V 5 bases, and 8 bases lay outside the gene matches. This CDR3 is built from 15 residues. The germline CDR1 and CDR2 sequences are SGHVS and FQNEAQ. The CDR3 bases are TGTGCCAGCAGCCCTGCGACAGGGGCTACCTACGAGCAGTACTTC. It specifies CASSPATGATYEQYF. Full variable domain (outside the CDR3, taken from reference TRBV7-8 and TRBJ2-7): GAGVSQSPRYKVAKRGQDVALRCDPISGHVSLFWYQQALGQGPEFLTYFQNEAQLDKSGLPSDRFFAERPEGSVSTLKIQRTQQEDSAVYLCASSPATGATYEQYFGPGTRLTVT.

The gene calls are TRBV27 and TRBJ2-1; D is possibly TRBD2 (5 bases). The CDR3 runs to 16 residues. V was cut by 8 bases and J by 6 bases, with 23 bases left in between. Germline V gives CDR1 MNHEY, CDR2 SMNVEV (reference sequence). The DNA of the CDR3 is TGTGCCAGCCGCCTTACTCCGGCGGGTTTAGGCAATGAGCAGTTCTTC. Translated: CASRLTPAGLGNEQFF.

This chain uses TRBV27 with TRBJ1-2, with 7 bases matching TRBD1. The germline V gene has CDR1 MNHEY and CDR2 SMNVEV (reference sequence). The CDR3 spans 15 residues. V gave up 4 bases and J gave up 4 bases; unmatched junction bases: 9. The CDR3 reads CASSSHPGTAYGYTF. CDR3 sequence (DNA): TGTGCCAGCAGTTCCCACCCCGGGACAGCCTATGGCTACACCTTC.

This clone was seen a single time. The chain links TRBV20-1 to TRBJ1-1; 9 nucleotides agree with TRBD1. The J segment lost 10 bases and the V segment lost 3 bases, leaving 3 bases of the junction unmatched. Germline V gene lookup returns CDR1 DFQATT and CDR2 SNEGSKA (reference sequence). The CDR3 has 11 amino acids. The CDR3 is CSASRQGGAFF. In DNA form, the CDR3 reads TGCAGTGCTAGCAGACAGGGGGGAGCTTTCTTT.

The chain combines TRBV5-4 with TRBJ2-3, with TRBD2 matching over 8 bases. The V gene end was trimmed by 6 bases and the J gene end by 2 bases; junction bases not matched to a gene: 8. This CDR3 comprises 15 residues. From germline, CDR1 is SGHNT and CDR2 YYREEE (reference sequence). The CDR3 here is CASTKAGAITDTQYF. The CDR3 DNA follows: TGTGCCAGCACCAAAGCGGGGGCTATCACAGATACGCAGTATTTT.

This clone appeared once. The V call is TRBV5-1, the J call TRBJ1-2, with D unresolved. From germline, CDR1 is SGHRS and CDR2 YFSETQ. CDR3 length: 15 amino acids. Deletions cut 0 bases from V and 1 base from J, with 10 bases between. CDR3 loop: CASSLAQANNYGYTF. The CDR3 DNA reads as TGCGCCAGCAGCTTGGCCCAGGCCAATAACTATGGCTACACCTTC.

The V gene is TRBV4-2, the J gene TRBJ2-1, with 8 bases aligning to TRBD2. CDR3 length: 15 amino acids. Trimming removed 0 bases from V and 6 bases from J; junction bases left unmatched: 4. The germline V gene encodes CDR1 LGHNA and CDR2 YNFKEQ. The CDR3 nucleotides read TGTGCCAGCAGCCAAGAGACTAGCGCGGTCAATGAGCAGTTCTTC. This translates into CASSQETSAVNEQFF.

The chain links TRBV5-6 to TRBJ2-2; D is unclear. The CDR3 runs to 13 residues. Looked up from germline, CDR1 is SGHDT and CDR2 is YYEEEE. V was cut by 4 bases and J by 2 bases, with 6 bases left in between. The CDR3 sequence: CASSRHNTGELFF. The CDR3 DNA sequence: TGTGCCAGCAGCCGACATAACACCGGGGAGCTGTTTTTT.

V is TRBV7-8 and J is TRBJ1-6; D gene uncertain. The CDR3 runs to 13 residues. Trimming stripped 5 bases from V and 9 bases from J, with 11 bases between. CDR1 SGHVS and CDR2 FQNEAQ come from the germline V gene. CDR3 sequence: CASSPISGSPLHF. CDR3 DNA: TGTGCCAGCAGCCCGATCAGTGGTTCACCCCTCCACTTT.

This clone has a handful of counts. This chain joins TRBV6-5 and TRBJ1-6; 10 bases fit TRBD1. Germline CDR1 reads MNHEY; CDR2 reads SVGAGI. The V and J ends lost 2 bases and 9 bases, in that order; junction bases with no gene match: 4. The CDR3 consists of 15 residues. This CDR3 reads CASSYGGDRGSPLHF. In nucleotides, the CDR3 is TGTGCCAGCAGTTACGGTGGGGACAGGGGTTCACCCCTCCACTTT.

This clone appeared once. The V and J genes are TRBV5-4 and TRBJ1-1; a possible D gene is TRBD1 (5 bases). The CDR3 runs to 15 residues. Germline V gene lookup returns CDR1 SGHNT and CDR2 YYREEE (reference sequence). Trimming shortened V by 4 bases and J by 5 bases, and 18 bases separated the two germline ends. CDR3 in amino acids: CASSVSGGISTEAFF. CDR3 bases: TGTGCCAGCAGCGTTTCGGGGGGGATTTCTACTGAAGCTTTCTTT.

The chain carries TRBV7-9 and TRBJ1-2; TRBD1 matches at 12 bases. CDR3 length equals 16 residues. Germline V CDR1 and CDR2: SEHNR, FQNEAQ (reference sequence). The V and J ends lost 3 bases and 6 bases, in that order; junction bases with no gene match: 8. CDR3 sequence (DNA): TGTGCCAGCAGCTTCTCCCGGGACAGGGGGCAAGATGGCTACACCTTC. Translated: CASSFSRDRGQDGYTF.

The rearrangement links TRBV19 to TRBJ1-5; no clear D. CDR1 and CDR2 from the germline V gene are LNHDA and SQIVND (reference sequence). The CDR3 runs 12 residues. Between the trimmed V and J ends, which lost 3 bases and 9 bases, there was a span of 9 bases. This CDR3 is CASSMNFGPQHF. The CDR3 DNA is TGTGCCAGTAGTATGAACTTCGGGCCCCAGCATTTT.

This clone was counted ten times or more. V usage is TRBV14 and J usage is TRBJ2-7, with TRBD1 matching over 8 bases. Germline CDR1 SGHDN, CDR2 FVKESK. The ends lost 4 bases at V and 4 bases at J; junction bases unmatched: 12. CDR3 size: 16 residues. DNA for the CDR3: TGTGCCAGCAGCCTCTCGCCCCCGGGACAGGCGTACGAGCAGTACTTC. Translated, it gives CASSLSPPGQAYEQYF.

The J gene is TRBJ1-3, the V gene TRBV24-1; 7 bases fit TRBD1. The CDR3 consists of 20 residues. With 4 bases clipped from V and 1 base from J, the junction kept 18 bases outside the gene matches. Germline V gene data show CDR1 as KGHDR and CDR2 as SFDVKD. As DNA, the CDR3 is TGTGCCACCAGTGACCCGGGGACCCTAGGGGACAGCCTTTCTGGAAACACCATATATTTT. Amino acids: CATSDPGTLGDSLSGNTIYF.